This TCR beta chain was retrieved from a study of T-cell reconstitution after alpha-beta-depleted transplantation in children. There are 13 residues in the CDR3. Trimming at V came to 6 bases and at J to 4 bases, leaving 6 bases not matched to a gene. The germline gives CDR1 DFQATT, CDR2 SNEGSKA (reference sequence). The TCRbeta library incorporated unique molecular identifiers. Via MiXCR, TCRdb re-called the PCR reads, giving one row per CDR3 protein. The table includes around 600,000 distinct CDR3 sequences, about 11% detected once. The sequencing here drew on PBMCs from the stem cell graft donor, taken from the stem cell graft. This receptor was taken from a human donor who donated a stem cell graft to a child with acute myeloid leukemia. The V gene is TRBV20-1, the J gene TRBJ2-7; TRBD1 agrees at 10 bases. The CDR3 reads CSAPDRGRYEQYF. CDR3 sequence (DNA): TGCAGTGCCCCGGACAGGGGGAGGTACGAGCAGTACTTC.